Listed here are 25 T cell receptor beta chains from one sample, sequenced in a study of high-grade serous ovarian cancer treatment subgroups. Measured with immunoSEQ multiplex PCR; TCRdb has only the in-frame clones, and not every one. The sample has about 12,000 clones, 88% seen once; the top ten hold 2.5% to 3.5%. Tumor samples were taken before definitive surgery or chemotherapy. Sequencing was performed on tumor tissue. The receptors were sampled from a human donor with high-grade serous ovarian cancer.

V is TRBV4-3 and J is TRBJ1-5; D is undetermined. CDR3 length: 16 residues. V lost 1 base and J lost 2, with 12 bases in between. Per germline, CDR1 LGHNA and CDR2 YSLEER. CDR3 bases: TGCGCCAGCAGCCAAGGCTATGGTGGCGGCAATCAGCCCCAGCATTTT. The encoded protein is CASSQGYGGGNQPQHF.

The V gene is TRBV28, the J gene TRBJ1-2, with D perhaps TRBD1 (5 bases). V was pared by 5 bases and J by 7 bases, with 14 bases between. The CDR3 is made up of 13 amino acids. CDR1 and CDR2 from the germline V gene are MDHEN and SYDVKM. The DNA of the CDR3 is TGTGCCAGCAGTCCCGATCTGGGGGTTGGCTACACCTTC. Translating gives CASSPDLGVGYTF.

The rearrangement uses TRBV9 and TRBJ2-1; D perhaps matches TRBD1 (5 bases). The CDR3 totals 15 residues. V was trimmed by 0 bases and J by 2 bases, leaving 9 bases between them. Germline V gene data show CDR1 as SGDLS and CDR2 as YYNGEE. CDR3 in amino acids: CASSVDQGPYNEQFF. CDR3 in DNA: TGTGCCAGCAGCGTAGACCAGGGCCCCTACAATGAGCAGTTCTTC.

The V gene is TRBV18, the J gene TRBJ1-2, with 8 nucleotides matching TRBD1. The junction had 6 bases not matched to a gene; V was cut back by 2 bases and J by 7 bases. The CDR3 extends over 14 amino acids. Germline V CDR1 and CDR2: KGHSH, LQKENI. CDR3 in amino acids: CASSPDRGSSGYTF. CDR3 coding DNA: TGTGCCAGCTCACCAGACAGGGGTTCGAGTGGCTACACCTTC.

The CDR3 spells CASSDDRSSYNEQFF. The CDR3 DNA reads as TGTGCCAGCAGTGACGACCGTAGCTCCTACAATGAGCAGTTCTTC. This chain uses TRBV2 with TRBJ2-1; D is unresolved. Between the trimmed V and J ends, which lost 3 bases and 0 bases, there was a span of 9 bases. This CDR3 has 15 residues. Germline CDR1 reads SNHLY; CDR2 reads FYNNEI.

This rearrangement joins TRBV28 to TRBJ2-5; perhaps TRBD1 as D (6 bases). From germline, CDR1 is MDHEN and CDR2 SYDVKM. Deletions cut 5 bases from V and 4 bases from J, with 20 bases between. CDR3 length: 16 amino acids. The CDR3 loop is CASSPRHGPGVETQYF. The DNA of the CDR3 is TGTGCCAGCAGTCCCAGACACGGCCCAGGGGTAGAGACCCAGTACTTC.

The rearrangement links TRBV7-9 to TRBJ1-4; no firm D call. The CDR3 runs 15 residues. CDR1 is SEHNR and CDR2 is FQNEAQ in the germline V gene (reference sequence). Trimming pared 0 bases from V and 7 bases from J, leaving 12 bases between. CDR3 nucleotides: TGTGCCAGCAGCTTAGCCGGGCCTCTGGGTGAAAAACTGTTTTTT. This codes for CASSLAGPLGEKLFF.

V is TRBV7-2 and J is TRBJ2-7; TRBD2 might be the D (6 bases). The CDR3 runs to 15 residues. Germline values: CDR1 SGHTA, CDR2 FQGNSA. V was shortened by 3 bases and J by 3 bases, with 15 bases between the two germline ends. The CDR3 is CASSLDPSDYYEQYV. DNA for the CDR3: TGTGCCAGCAGCTTGGACCCTAGCGACTACTACGAGCAGTACGTC.

The gene calls are TRBV6-6 and TRBJ1-1; perhaps TRBD1 as D (6 bases). V shed 0 bases and J shed 3 bases, with 11 bases lying between them. The CDR3 extends over 15 amino acids. CDR1 MNHNY and CDR2 SVGAGI come from the germline V gene (reference sequence). The CDR3 reads CASSYSGAGDTEAFF. The CDR3 nucleotides read TGTGCCAGCAGTTACTCAGGGGCAGGGGACACTGAAGCTTTCTTT.

The chain employs TRBV7-8 and TRBJ1-5; D is unresolved. Germline assignment: CDR1 SGHVS and CDR2 FQNEAQ. The V gene lost 2 bases and the J gene lost 6 bases, with 14 bases spanning the gap. The CDR3 loop spans 15 amino acids. CDR3 bases: TGTGCCAGCAGCTTAAACTCCGGCGGTCGTCAGCCCCAGCATTTT. Its translation: CASSLNSGGRQPQHF.

The chain joins TRBV21-1 to TRBJ1-2. TRBV21-1 is designated a pseudogene. CDR3 size: 21 residues. In nucleotides, the CDR3 is TGTGCCAGCAGCAACCGGTCCCTAAGGGTAGGGGGGCGTACCGACCTCTATGGCTACACCTTC. This sequence encodes CASSNRSLRVGGRTDLYGYTF.

The gene calls are TRBV27 and TRBJ1-1, with a possible D match to TRBD1 (5 bases). This CDR3 has 18 residues. Germline V gives CDR1 MNHEY, CDR2 SMNVEV (reference sequence). V lost 1 base, J lost 1 base, and 19 bases lay in between. CDR3 nucleotide sequence: TGTGCCAGCAGTTTATACCCCCCCGCAGGGAACGCGAACACTGAAGCTTTCTTT. This encodes CASSLYPPAGNANTEAFF.

The chain couples TRBV14 to TRBJ2-1; D is possibly TRBD1 or TRBD2 (5 bases each). The germline gives CDR1 SGHDN, CDR2 FVKESK. The ends were cut back, 3 bases at V and 4 bases at J, with 16 bases in the middle. The CDR3 covers 16 residues. The CDR3 DNA reads as TGTGCCAGCAGCCAGGGGACGCGGAACATATACAATGAGCAGTTCTTC. Its translation: CASSQGTRNIYNEQFF. Supplemented by reference TRBV14 and TRBJ2-1, the full variable domain reads EAGVTQFPSHSVIEKGQTVTLRCDPISGHDNLYWYRRVMGKEIKFLLHFVKESKQDESGMPNNRFLAERTGGTYSTLKVQPAELEDSGVYFCASSQGTRNIYNEQFFGPGTRLTVL.

CDR3 coding DNA: TGTGCCAGCAGCTCGTCGACAGACACTGAAGCTTTCTTT. Its translation: CASSSSTDTEAFF. The chain is built from TRBV11-1 and TRBJ1-1, with D possibly being TRBD1 (5 bases). The V end lost 4 bases, the J end lost 3 bases, and 9 bases lay between the germline ends. The V gene's germline CDR1 is SGHAT and CDR2 FQDESV (reference sequence). The CDR3 is made up of 13 amino acids.

The V gene is TRBV5-1, the J gene TRBJ1-6; D is unresolved. The CDR3 has 15 amino acids. CDR1 and CDR2 from the germline V gene are SGHRS and YFSETQ. With 1 base removed from V and 5 bases from J, the gap between germline ends came to 10 bases. The CDR3 reads CASSLTGNDNSPLHF. The CDR3 DNA is TGCGCCAGCAGCTTGACGGGGAACGATAATTCACCCCTCCACTTT. The complete variable domain, with remaining parts taken from reference TRBV5-1 and TRBJ1-6, reads KAGVTQTPRYLIKTRGQQVTLSCSPISGHRSVSWYQQTPGQGLQFLFEYFSETQRNKGNFPGRFSGRQFSNSRSEMNVSTLELGDSALYLCASSLTGNDNSPLHFGNGTRLTVT.

This clone was counted a single time. The chain carries TRBV13 and TRBJ2-7, with TRBD1 identical over 9 bases. The CDR3 is made up of 14 amino acids. CDR1 and CDR2 from the germline V gene are PRHDT and FYEKMQ (reference sequence). V was clipped by 4 bases and J by 2 bases; unmatched bases: 3. The CDR3 loop reads CASSWTGATYEQYF. The CDR3 DNA reads as TGTGCCAGCAGCTGGACAGGGGCAACCTACGAGCAGTACTTC.

The genes are TRBV18 and TRBJ1-1; TRBD1 agrees at 8 bases. The junction had 4 bases not matched to a gene; V was cut back by 3 bases and J by 4 bases. The CDR3 totals 14 residues. In germline, CDR1 is KGHSH, CDR2 LQKENI. This CDR3 is CASSPTGDGTEAFF. The DNA for the CDR3 is TGTGCCAGCTCACCGACAGGGGATGGCACTGAAGCTTTCTTT.

Here the CDR3 reads CASSLVGQGGFEQYV. CDR3 nucleotide sequence: TGTGCCAGCAGCTTAGTTGGACAGGGGGGATTCGAGCAGTACGTC. The rearrangement joins TRBV7-2 to TRBJ2-7; 10 bases agree with TRBD1. Germline trimming cut 1 base from V and 6 bases from J; bases unmatched to any gene: 6. Germline V CDR1 and CDR2: SGHTA, FQGNSA. This CDR3 contains 15 residues.

The J gene is TRBJ2-1, the V gene TRBV7-2; 13 bases align to TRBD2. Trimming cost V 8 bases and J 9 bases; bases outside gene matches: 10. There are 15 residues in the CDR3. Germline values: CDR1 SGHTA, CDR2 FQGNSA. The CDR3 sequence is CASHQTSGGAGEQFF. The CDR3 coding sequence is TGTGCCAGCCACCAAACTAGCGGGGGGGCAGGTGAGCAGTTCTTC.

The chain has TRBV7-2 and TRBJ2-2, with D uncertain. This CDR3 spans 13 amino acids. Per the germline V gene, CDR1 is SGHTA and CDR2 is FQGNSA. Trimming stripped 5 bases from V and 4 bases from J, with 8 bases between. CDR3 DNA sequence: TGTGCCAGCAGCCGGGCCCTCACCGGGGAGCTGTTTTTT. Translating gives CASSRALTGELFF.

The chain has TRBV19 and TRBJ1-1; TRBD1 might be the D (6 bases). Trimming stripped 1 base from V and 11 bases from J, with 17 bases between. The CDR3 has 14 residues. Germline assignment: CDR1 LNHDA and CDR2 SQIVND (reference sequence). CDR3 coding DNA: TGTGCCAGTAGTATAGGTGCCGCAGGGGCGGAGGCTTTCTTT. It translates to CASSIGAAGAEAFF.

This clone was seen only a few times. The chain employs TRBV30 and TRBJ1-3; D unresolved. The CDR3 loop spans 12 amino acids. V was shortened by 4 bases and J by 1 base, with 5 bases between the two germline ends. Germline V gene data show CDR1 as GTSNPN and CDR2 as SVGIG (reference sequence). CDR3 amino acids: CAWTGSGNTIYF. Written as DNA, the CDR3 is TGTGCCTGGACAGGATCTGGAAACACCATATATTTT.

This clone was counted once. The genes are TRBV5-4 and TRBJ2-3; no clear D. CDR1 is SGHNT and CDR2 is YYREEE in the germline V gene (reference sequence). Trimming took off 4 bases at V and 2 bases at J, with 5 bases between the two ends. CDR3 length: 12 amino acids. CDR3 amino acids: CASSADTDTQYF. The CDR3 DNA reads as TGTGCCAGCAGCGCCGACACAGATACGCAGTATTTT.

The CDR3 here is CAWSVRAQQETQYF. In DNA, the CDR3 is TGTGCCTGGAGTGTAAGAGCCCAGCAAGAGACCCAGTACTTC. The chain couples TRBV30 to TRBJ2-5; D is unresolved. This CDR3 spans 14 amino acids. Trimming cost V 0 bases and J 2 bases, with 10 bases left between them. The V gene's germline CDR1 is GTSNPN and CDR2 SVGIG (reference sequence).

The J gene is TRBJ2-3, the V gene TRBV6-5, with TRBD1 identical over 8 bases. The V gene end was trimmed by 5 bases and the J gene end by 4 bases; junction bases not matched to a gene: 8. The CDR3 runs 15 residues. Germline values: CDR1 MNHEY, CDR2 SVGAGI. CDR3 amino acids: CASSTRQGLADTQYF. The CDR3 DNA sequence: TGTGCCAGCAGTACGCGACAGGGGCTGGCAGATACGCAGTATTTT.